The sample holds one count of the clone carrying this T cell receptor beta chain. Cells designated naive CD8 were CD45RO-negative and were positively selected for CCR7, with terminally differentiated effector memory CD45RA+ cells excluded. Those who donated, Caucasian adults without exception, all lived in Nashville, Tennessee. This sample stems from a study of shared clonotypes between healthy human individuals. Trimming left V 0 bases short and J 5 bases short, with 11 bases between. The CDR3 consists of 15 residues. CDR1 is LNHNV, CDR2 YYDKDF, per germline (reference sequence). Measured with immunoSEQ multiplex PCR; TCRdb has only the in-frame clones, and not every one. Counted here are some 630,000 clones, 95% to 96% occurring once; the ten biggest clones make up approximately 0.12%.

The chain recombines TRBV15 with TRBJ2-1; D might be TRBD1 (6 bases). The sequence was obtained from a woman under 40 in good health. The sequenced sample consisted of naive CD8+ T cells sorted from blood. The CDR3 is CATSRDRGSNNEQFF. As DNA, the CDR3 is TGTGCCACCAGCAGAGACAGGGGAAGCAACAATGAGCAGTTCTTC.